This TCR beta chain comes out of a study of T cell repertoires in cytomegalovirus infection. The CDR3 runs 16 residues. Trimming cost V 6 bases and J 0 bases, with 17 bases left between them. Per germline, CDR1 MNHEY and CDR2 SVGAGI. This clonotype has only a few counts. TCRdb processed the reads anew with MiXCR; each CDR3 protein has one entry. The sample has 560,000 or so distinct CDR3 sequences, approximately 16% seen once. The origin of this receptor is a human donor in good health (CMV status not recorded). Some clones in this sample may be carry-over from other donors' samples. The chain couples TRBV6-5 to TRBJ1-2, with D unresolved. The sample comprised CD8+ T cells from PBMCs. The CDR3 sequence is CASSTRRAETNYGYTF. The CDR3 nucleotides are TGTGCCAGCAGCACCCGCCGGGCAGAGACTAACTATGGCTACACCTTC.